The 20 T cell receptor beta chains below were found in one sample sequenced in a study of PD-L1 blockade in urothelial cancer. The method was immunoSEQ multiplex PCR; TCRdb's version includes in-frame clones alone and lacks a portion of them. The top ten hold about 1.6% of the sample, which has 23,000 or so clones, roughly 84% seen once. Indicated time point: peripheral blood 6 weeks after treatment start. The sample here was PBMCs, taken around atezolizumab (anti-PD-L1) treatment. These receptors were collected from an older man with urothelial cancer.

The V gene is TRBV27, the J gene TRBJ2-1, with D unresolved. This CDR3 is 13 amino acids long. Trimming took 5 bases from V and 4 from J, leaving 9 bases between them. Looked up from germline, CDR1 is MNHEY and CDR2 is SMNVEV (reference sequence). The CDR3 sequence: CASSPTNYNEQFF. CDR3 bases: TGTGCCAGCAGTCCCACAAATTACAATGAGCAGTTCTTC.

Here the CDR3 reads CASGRRDLGTDTQYF. Here the CDR3 DNA reads TGTGCCAGCGGACGGCGGGATCTCGGCACAGATACGCAGTATTTT. The rearrangement links TRBV2 to TRBJ2-3, with D perhaps matching TRBD2 (6 bases). CDR1 and CDR2 from the germline V gene are SNHLY and FYNNEI. The V gene lost 8 bases and the J gene lost 1 base, with 16 bases spanning the gap. The CDR3 length is 15 residues. The full variable domain, in which reference TRBV2 and TRBJ2-3 provide the parts outside the CDR3, is EPEVTQTPSHQVTQMGQEVILRCVPISNHLYFYWYRQILGQKVEFLVSFYNNEISEKSEIFDDQFSVERPDGSNFTLKIRSTKLEDSAMYFCASGRRDLGTDTQYFGPGTRLTVL.

The chain joins TRBV28 to TRBJ1-2, with a possible D match to TRBD1 (6 bases). CDR3 length: 15 amino acids. The germline V and J ends were trimmed by 1 base and 5 bases, with 14 bases remaining between them. Germline CDR1 is MDHEN and CDR2 is SYDVKM. The CDR3 loop reads CASSLFIGGAYGYTF. For the CDR3, the DNA is TGTGCCAGCAGTTTATTTATCGGGGGGGCATATGGCTACACCTTC.

The rearrangement joins TRBV30 to TRBJ2-7, with 12 positions matching TRBD2. V lost 0 bases, J lost 1 base, and 4 bases stayed unmatched. CDR3 length: 16 residues. CDR1 and CDR2 from the germline V gene are GTSNPN and SVGIG (reference sequence). The CDR3 coding sequence is TGTGCCTGGAGTGTATGGGGACTAGCGGGTTCCTACGAGCAGTACTTC. This sequence encodes CAWSVWGLAGSYEQYF.

In this sample, this clone turned up a few times. The V and J genes are TRBV7-2 and TRBJ2-7; 7 bases line up with TRBD2. J gave up 1 base and V 3 bases, and 3 bases lay outside the gene matches. CDR1 and CDR2 (germline): SGHTA, FQGNSA. CDR3 length equals 14 residues. This chain's CDR3 is CASSFRDYSYEQYF. The CDR3 DNA follows: TGTGCCAGCAGCTTTAGGGACTATTCCTACGAGCAGTACTTC.

V and J are TRBV7-3 and TRBJ2-2; perhaps TRBD2 as D (5 bases). CDR3 length: 16 residues. V was clipped by 5 bases and J by 4 bases, with 17 bases between them. Germline V CDR1 and CDR2: SGHTA, FQGTGA. CDR3 residues: CASSNLAGDSTGELFF. The CDR3, as DNA: TGTGCCAGCAGCAATCTAGCTGGAGACTCCACCGGGGAGCTGTTTTTT.

This clone was counted once. The V gene is TRBV27, the J gene TRBJ2-1; D is undetermined. The CDR3 contains 15 residues. V was clipped by 2 bases and J by 8 bases, with 16 bases between them. Per germline, CDR1 MNHEY and CDR2 SMNVEV (reference sequence). Here the CDR3 reads CASSLAGPQVHEQFF. CDR3 nucleotides: TGTGCCAGCAGTTTAGCTGGGCCTCAAGTCCATGAGCAGTTCTTC.

The chain joins TRBV7-5 to TRBJ2-1; TRBD2 reflects the table's D call only, with no check against the DNA. TRBV7-5 is an annotated pseudogene. The CDR3 consists of 12 residues. DNA of the CDR3: TGTGCCAGAAGCTTAGGGAGAGAGGAGCAGTTCTTC. Translating gives CARSLGREEQFF.

This clone was picked up one time. The V call is TRBV6-5, the J call TRBJ1-4; TRBD1 is a possible D gene (5 bases). The V gene lost 0 bases and the J gene lost 8 bases, with 13 bases spanning the gap. Looked up from germline, CDR1 is MNHEY and CDR2 is SVGAGI. This CDR3 spans 15 amino acids. This CDR3 reads CASSYSGGLREKLFF. In DNA, the CDR3 is TGTGCCAGCAGTTACTCCGGGGGGTTACGAGAAAAACTGTTTTTT.

This clone showed up just once. The identical CDR3 is also encoded by other nucleotide sequences in the sample. The CDR3 loop reads CSVDRGRETQYF. In nucleotides, the CDR3 is TGCAGCGTTGACAGGGGCCGAGAGACCCAGTACTTC. The rearrangement links TRBV29-1 to TRBJ2-5; tentative D call: TRBD1 (6 bases). The CDR3 is made up of 12 amino acids. V was trimmed by 3 bases and J by 4 bases, leaving 9 bases between them. Germline V gives CDR1 SQVTM, CDR2 ANQGSEA.

The chain couples TRBV27 to TRBJ2-1, with TRBD1 matching 9 bases. The V segment lost 4 bases and the J segment 4 bases; nucleotides outside the gene matches: 5. Germline values: CDR1 MNHEY, CDR2 SMNVEV (reference sequence). The CDR3 contains 15 residues. The CDR3 loop is CASSYLGQGYNEQFF. CDR3 bases: TGTGCCAGCAGTTATCTGGGACAGGGTTACAATGAGCAGTTCTTC.

The V gene is TRBV11-3, the J gene TRBJ2-1; 10 positions match TRBD2. Germline lookup yields CDR1 SGHNT and CDR2 YENEEA. The CDR3 length is 15 residues. The J segment lost 9 bases and the V segment lost 6 bases, leaving 11 bases of the junction unmatched. The DNA of the CDR3 is TGTGCCAGCAGATTTAGCGGGAGGTGGGACCCTGAGCAGTTCTTC. Protein sequence: CASRFSGRWDPEQFF.

This clone was recorded a few times. This chain uses TRBV28 with TRBJ2-1, with 14 bases matching TRBD2. CDR1 MDHEN and CDR2 SYDVKM come from the germline V gene. The CDR3 runs to 15 residues. Trimming at V came to 10 bases and at J to 8 bases, leaving 10 bases not matched to a gene. CDR3 region: CATSRTSGRIDEQFF. CDR3 DNA: TGTGCCACCTCCAGGACTAGCGGGAGGATTGATGAGCAGTTCTTC.

The rearrangement links TRBV7-2 to TRBJ1-1, with a tentative D call TRBD1 (5 bases). Germline CDR1 SGHTA, CDR2 FQGNSA. The CDR3 contains 13 residues. V lost 5 bases to trimming and J lost 0 bases, with 7 bases between them. The CDR3 loop reads CASSLTVNTEAFF. The CDR3 DNA follows: TGTGCCAGCAGCCTGACAGTGAACACTGAAGCTTTCTTT.

This chain connects TRBV10-3 to TRBJ1-2; TRBD1 agrees at 7 bases. CDR1 is ENHRY and CDR2 is SYGVKD in the germline V gene. The CDR3 contains 12 residues. V was pared by 6 bases and J by 3 bases, with 1 base of the junction left unmatched. CDR3 coding DNA: TGTGCCATCAGCAGGGGGGACTATGGCTACACCTTC. Its translation is CAISRGDYGYTF.

This clone was recorded only once. The chain employs TRBV5-5 and TRBJ2-5; the match to TRBD1 covers 8 bases. The V segment lost 2 bases and the J segment 3 bases; nucleotides outside the gene matches: 15. Germline V lookup: CDR1 SGHKS, CDR2 YYEKEE (reference sequence). This CDR3 has 18 residues. The chain's CDR3 is CASSFGVQGAKAKETQYF. The DNA of the CDR3 is TGTGCCAGCAGCTTCGGGGTCCAGGGGGCCAAAGCCAAAGAGACCCAGTACTTC.

V gene TRBV25-1 combines with J gene TRBJ2-7, with 10 bases fitting TRBD2. CDR1 is MGHDK and CDR2 is SYGVNS in the germline V gene. Germline trimming cut 2 bases from V and 3 bases from J; bases unmatched to any gene: 7. The CDR3 length is 16 residues. CDR3: CASSERSGRRSYEQYF. DNA for the CDR3: TGTGCCAGCAGTGAACGTAGCGGGAGGAGGAGCTACGAGCAGTACTTC.

The chain is built from TRBV6-5 and TRBJ1-2; a weak D match, TRBD1 (5 bases). Germline V lookup: CDR1 MNHEY, CDR2 SVGAGI. V lost 4 bases, J lost 5 bases, and 11 bases lay in between. This CDR3 contains 13 residues. The CDR3 sequence: CASSSGGEYGYTF. CDR3 in DNA: TGTGCCAGCAGTTCCGGGGGGGAGTATGGCTACACCTTC.

The chain couples TRBV7-2 to TRBJ2-1; 14 bases are a match to TRBD2. Trimming cost V 5 bases and J 0 bases; bases outside gene matches: 6. The length of the CDR3 is 18 residues. CDR1 is SGHTA and CDR2 is FQGNSA in the germline V gene. CDR3 residues: CASSPGLAGGRSYNEQFF. For the CDR3, the DNA is TGTGCCAGCAGCCCCGGACTAGCGGGAGGCCGCTCCTACAATGAGCAGTTCTTC.

The V and J genes are TRBV7-2 and TRBJ2-5, with 8 bases matching TRBD1. Unmatched junction bases numbered 14, after V lost 5 bases and J lost 6 bases. Germline V lookup: CDR1 SGHTA, CDR2 FQGNSA. This CDR3 is built from 16 residues. CDR3 DNA: TGTGCCAGCAGCCCCCCAGGGGGCATTAGGGTACAGACCCAGTACTTC. Translated: CASSPPGGIRVQTQYF.